The 9 T cell receptor beta chains below were found in one sample sequenced in a study of shared clonotypes between healthy human individuals. Assay: immunoSEQ multiplex PCR; the TCRdb copy retains only in-frame clones and omits some. The table records about 1.1 million clones, roughly 80% of them present only once. The material sequenced was memory CD4+ T cells from PBMCs. Subset reported: CD45RA-negative fraction. The source is a man aged 18-30 years in good health. Some clones in this sample may be carry-over from other donors' samples.

The rearrangement links TRBV5-1 to TRBJ2-1; D may be TRBD1 or TRBD2 (6 bases each). Trimming took 3 bases from V and 4 from J, leaving 14 bases between them. Germline CDR1 reads SGHRS; CDR2 reads YFSETQ. The CDR3 totals 15 residues. DNA of the CDR3: TGCGCCAGCAGCTATGGGGGCGGGGAGTACAATGAGCAGTTCTTC. Amino acid sequence: CASSYGGGEYNEQFF.

To note about this clone: The germline gene is not matched at one end of the junction; a read error may be the cause. The chain uses TRBV30 and TRBJ2-7, with 10 bases lining up with TRBD1. Per germline, CDR1 GTSNPN and CDR2 SVGIG (reference sequence). This CDR3 region has 13 residues. In DNA form, the CDR3 reads TGTGCCTGGTCTCCGGGACAGGGGCCCCGGGGGCACTTC. Protein product: CAWSPGQGPRGHF.

The chain employs TRBV19 and TRBJ1-1; D unresolved. Germline CDR1 reads LNHDA; CDR2 reads SQIVND (reference sequence). The CDR3 extends over 15 amino acids. The V end was cut by 3 bases, the J end by 0 bases, with 11 bases between. CDR3 bases: TGTGCCAGTAGTATGCAGGACGCACTGAACACTGAAGCTTTCTTT. Protein sequence: CASSMQDALNTEAFF. The complete variable domain, with remaining parts taken from reference TRBV19 and TRBJ1-1, reads DGGITQSPKYLFRKEGQNVTLSCEQNLNHDAMYWYRQDPGQGLRLIYYSQIVNDFQKGDIAEGYSVSREKKESFPLTVTSAQKNPTAFYLCASSMQDALNTEAFFGQGTRLTVV.

The V and J genes are TRBV5-6 and TRBJ2-3, with D perhaps being TRBD1 or TRBD2 (5 bases each). CDR1 and CDR2 from the germline V gene are SGHDT and YYEEEE. The CDR3 covers 13 residues. V was clipped by 4 bases and J by 4 bases, with 10 bases between them. CDR3: CASSARGADTQYF. Written as DNA, the CDR3 is TGTGCCAGCAGCGCCCGAGGGGCAGATACGCAGTATTTT.

This chain's CDR3 is CASRSPGLAGYEQYF. The CDR3 DNA follows: TGTGCCAGCAGATCACCGGGACTAGCGGGTTACGAGCAGTACTTC. The chain joins TRBV6-5 to TRBJ2-7; 12 nucleotides match TRBD2. CDR3 length: 15 amino acids. The V gene end was trimmed by 6 bases and the J gene end by 4 bases; junction bases not matched to a gene: 7. Germline CDR1 reads MNHEY; CDR2 reads SVGAGI.

V usage is TRBV6-1 and J usage is TRBJ2-2; perhaps TRBD1 as D (6 bases). V shed 5 bases and J shed 5 bases, with 15 bases lying between them. The CDR3 is made up of 15 amino acids. Germline V gene sequence: CDR1 MNHNS, CDR2 SASEGT. CDR3 protein: CASSNDRPGTGELFF. The CDR3 DNA sequence: TGTGCCAGCAGTAACGACAGGCCCGGGACCGGGGAGCTGTTTTTT.

This chain links TRBV10-2 with TRBJ1-3; no firm D call. Germline assignment: CDR1 WSHSY and CDR2 SAAADI. The CDR3 has 13 amino acids. V was cut by 8 bases and J by 3 bases, with 11 bases left in between. The CDR3, as DNA: TGCGCCAGCTGGGATAGACTTGGAAACACCATATATTTT. It yields the protein CASWDRLGNTIYF.

The J gene is TRBJ1-3, the V gene TRBV5-1; 8 bases line up with TRBD1. Germline-derived CDR1 and CDR2 are SGHRS and YFSETQ. CDR3 size: 16 residues. J was trimmed by 6 bases and V by 4 bases; bases with no gene match: 12. CDR3: CASSPVGQGTENTIYF. The CDR3 region has the DNA TGCGCCAGCAGCCCGGTTGGACAGGGAACAGAAAACACCATATATTTT.

V is TRBV4-3 and J is TRBJ1-4; 10 positions match TRBD1. The CDR3 is 20 amino acids. Germline V gene data show CDR1 as LGHNA and CDR2 as YSLEER. J was trimmed by 6 bases and V by 3 bases; bases with no gene match: 19. CDR3 residues: CASSQDLPGQGRTVDEKLFF. As DNA, the CDR3 is TGCGCCAGCAGCCAGGATTTGCCGGGACAGGGGCGAACGGTAGATGAAAAACTGTTTTTT.